A single sample gave rise to the 29 T cell receptor beta chains below, sequenced in a study of T cell responses to AZD1222 COVID-19 vaccine. Profiled with immunoSEQ multiplex PCR; TCRdb holds only in-frame clones, not every one. The data hold approximately 140,000 clones, with about 90% observed a single time. The specimen comprised peripheral blood, sampled on day 0 of AZD1222 vaccination. These receptors all stem from an adult in good health.

The chain is built from TRBV6-2 or TRBV6-3 and TRBJ1-3, with D perhaps TRBD1 (5 bases). The germline gives CDR1 MNHEY, CDR2 SVGEGT. V dropped 5 bases and J dropped 3 bases, with 11 bases sitting between them. This CDR3 region has 14 residues. CDR3 sequence reads: CASSARDVGNTIYF. The CDR3 DNA reads TGTGCCAGCAGTGCCCGGGACGTTGGAAACACCATATATTTT.

V gene TRBV27 combines with J gene TRBJ1-5; no firm D call. Germline CDR1 MNHEY, CDR2 SMNVEV (reference sequence). The ends were cut back, 10 bases at V and 5 bases at J, with 15 bases in the middle. The CDR3 totals 13 residues. The CDR3 loop reads CATALMGYQPQHF. CDR3 coding DNA: TGTGCCACGGCCCTGATGGGGTATCAGCCCCAGCATTTT.

The count of this clone is one. This sequence joins TRBV29-1 and TRBJ2-3, with D perhaps given as TRBD1 or TRBD2 (6 bases each). Trimming stripped 7 bases from V and 4 bases from J, with 24 bases between. The CDR3 loop spans 16 amino acids. Germline assignment: CDR1 SQVTM and CDR2 ANQGSEA. CDR3 loop: CSASAVRRGDADTQYF. In nucleotides, the CDR3 is TGCAGCGCCTCGGCGGTAAGGAGGGGGGATGCAGATACGCAGTATTTT.

This sequence joins TRBV7-9 and TRBJ2-7; D could derive from TRBD1 or TRBD2 (5 bases each). With 5 bases removed from V and 0 bases from J, the gap between germline ends came to 20 bases. This CDR3 contains 17 residues. Germline V CDR1 and CDR2: SEHNR, FQNEAQ (reference sequence). The DNA of the CDR3 is TGTGCCAGCAGCACCAAAAAGGGGAGAGGGAGCTCCTACGAGCAGTACTTC. Encoded protein: CASSTKKGRGSSYEQYF.

This rearrangement joins TRBV5-1 to TRBJ2-2; no reliable D call. Germline V CDR1 and CDR2: SGHRS, YFSETQ. Trimming pared 2 bases from V and 0 bases from J, leaving 11 bases between. The CDR3 length is 16 residues. The CDR3 sequence: CASSLKGLTNTGELFF. The DNA of the CDR3 is TGCGCCAGCAGCTTAAAGGGATTGACGAACACCGGGGAGCTGTTTTTT.

V is TRBV27 and J is TRBJ2-3; no clear D gene. The CDR3 is 14 residues long. CDR1 is MNHEY and CDR2 is SMNVEV in the germline V gene (reference sequence). V gave up 3 bases and J gave up 1 base, with 8 bases separating them. In nucleotides, the CDR3 is TGTGCCAGCAGTTTGGCCAGCGGCACAGATACGCAGTATTTT. Amino acid sequence: CASSLASGTDTQYF.

The chain has TRBV6-6 and TRBJ2-1; D not certain. Germline V CDR1 and CDR2: MNHNY, SVGAGI (reference sequence). V was cut by 8 bases and J by 3 bases, with 11 bases left in between. The CDR3 is made up of 13 amino acids. CDR3 coding DNA: TGTGCCAGCCAATCGTCAAGCTACAATGAGCAGTTCTTC. This sequence encodes CASQSSSYNEQFF.

The rearrangement uses TRBV18 and TRBJ2-7; tentative D call: TRBD2 (5 bases). Germline V CDR1 and CDR2: KGHSH, LQKENI. The CDR3 is 14 residues long. V was pared by 8 bases and J by 1 base, with 15 bases between. The CDR3, as DNA: TGTGCCAGCCCAGGACTGTTACCTTCCTACGAGCAGTACTTC. Amino acid sequence: CASPGLLPSYEQYF.

This clone was picked up one time. The chain combines TRBV2 with TRBJ2-7, with TRBD1 as a possible D gene (5 bases). Germline loops: CDR1 SNHLY, CDR2 FYNNEI. With 4 bases removed from V and 4 bases from J, the gap between germline ends came to 11 bases. The length of the CDR3 is 13 residues. CDR3 DNA: TGTGCCAGCAGTGGGGGCAGACTTTACGAGCAGTACTTC. As protein: CASSGGRLYEQYF.

This sequence joins TRBV19 and TRBJ2-2; D uncertain. V was trimmed by 7 bases and J by 0 bases, leaving 15 bases between them. Germline CDR1 reads LNHDA; CDR2 reads SQIVND (reference sequence). This CDR3 has 16 amino acids. CDR3 nucleotides: TGTGCCAGTAACCCCCCAGCAGGCACGAACACCGGGGAGCTGTTTTTT. It codes for CASNPPAGTNTGELFF.

The V gene is TRBV5-5, the J gene TRBJ2-5; weak D call: TRBD2 (6 bases). Per the germline V gene, CDR1 is SGHKS and CDR2 is YYEKEE (reference sequence). This CDR3 contains 14 residues. Trimming took off 1 base at V and 5 bases at J, with 12 bases between the two ends. CDR3 sequence (DNA): TGTGCCAGCAGCTTGCTCGGGAGTGGGGAGACCCAGTACTTC. Amino acid sequence: CASSLLGSGETQYF.

This chain connects TRBV11-1 to TRBJ2-1; no definite D call. V lost 1 base, J lost 9 bases, and 19 bases lay in between. This CDR3 has 16 residues. CDR1 and CDR2 from the germline V gene are SGHAT and FQDESV (reference sequence). The CDR3 loop reads CASSLGAIWDVGEQFF. In DNA form, the CDR3 reads TGTGCCAGCAGCTTAGGAGCTATATGGGATGTAGGTGAGCAGTTCTTC.

The count of this clone is one. The chain is built from TRBV7-9 and TRBJ1-3; unclear D gene. Trimming left V 4 bases short and J 3 bases short, with 10 bases between. Germline V gene sequence: CDR1 SEHNR, CDR2 FQNEAQ (reference sequence). This CDR3 is 14 amino acids long. The CDR3 coding sequence is TGTGCCAGCAGCTCCGGAGGGATTGGAAACACCATATATTTT. This codes for CASSSGGIGNTIYF.

V usage is TRBV5-4 and J usage is TRBJ1-2; D is ambiguous. Trimming took 2 bases from V and 7 from J, leaving 15 bases between them. Germline CDR1 reads SGHNT; CDR2 reads YYREEE (reference sequence). This CDR3 is 14 amino acids long. CDR3 DNA: TGTGCCAGCAGCTTAAGGACGGATCGTTCTGGCTACACCTTC. Translated: CASSLRTDRSGYTF.

This clone is a singleton in its sample. The rearrangement links TRBV7-2 to TRBJ1-1; D is unresolved. Trimming pared 3 bases from V and 1 base from J, leaving 6 bases between. The germline V gene encodes CDR1 SGHTA and CDR2 FQGNSA. This CDR3 contains 13 residues. In nucleotides, the CDR3 is TGTGCCAGCAGCTTTTTGGCGAACACTGAAGCTTTCTTT. Translating it yields CASSFLANTEAFF.

This clone has only one observation. The V call is TRBV9, the J call TRBJ1-1, with D possibly TRBD1 on 5 matching bases. Trimming stripped 1 base from V and 3 bases from J, with 10 bases between. Germline V gene data show CDR1 as SGDLS and CDR2 as YYNGEE. The CDR3 length is 14 residues. CDR3 residues: CASSVHGGDTEAFF. DNA for the CDR3: TGTGCCAGCAGCGTACACGGGGGTGACACTGAAGCTTTCTTT. The full variable domain, completed using reference TRBV9 and TRBJ1-1, is DSGVTQTPKHLITATGQRVTLRCSPRSGDLSVYWYQQSLDQGLQFLIQYYNGEERAKGNILERFSAQQFPDLHSELNLSSLELGDSALYFCASSVHGGDTEAFFGQGTRLTVV.

The chain is built from TRBV11-2 and TRBJ2-7; D is possibly TRBD2 (5 bases). V was trimmed by 5 bases and J by 3 bases, leaving 20 bases between them. The CDR3 consists of 16 residues. Germline values: CDR1 SGHAT, CDR2 FQNNGV. The CDR3 bases are TGTGCCAGCAGCCGGGCCAGAGGACTTGGTGTCTACGAGCAGTACTTC. Its translation is CASSRARGLGVYEQYF.

This clone was seen once. V is TRBV29-1 and J is TRBJ2-1; 7 nucleotides line up with TRBD2. J lost 6 bases, V lost 5 bases, and 10 bases had no gene match. The CDR3 length is 14 residues. CDR1 SQVTM and CDR2 ANQGSEA come from the germline V gene. CDR3 sequence (DNA): TGCAGCGTTTTTGGCGGGAGAGATCCCAATGAGCAGTTCTTC. It specifies CSVFGGRDPNEQFF.

V and J are TRBV19 and TRBJ1-2; 11 bases fit TRBD1. J was trimmed by 3 bases and V by 8 bases; bases with no gene match: 2. CDR3 length: 13 amino acids. The germline CDR1 and CDR2 sequences are LNHDA and SQIVND (reference sequence). The CDR3 reads CASWDRGDYGYTF. CDR3 bases: TGTGCCAGTTGGGACAGGGGGGACTATGGCTACACCTTC.

The V call is TRBV6-2 or TRBV6-3, the J call TRBJ2-3; a weak D match, TRBD1 (6 bases). V lost 0 bases, J lost 0 bases, and 13 bases lay in between. CDR1 and CDR2 from the germline V gene are MNHEY and SVGEGT. The CDR3 is 17 amino acids. The CDR3 is CASSYSLLDRSTDTQYF. CDR3 DNA sequence: TGTGCCAGCAGTTACTCTTTACTGGACAGAAGCACAGATACGCAGTATTTT.

In DNA, the CDR3 is TGCAGCGTGGGACAGACGAACACTGAAGCTTTCTTT. The encoded protein is CSVGQTNTEAFF. The chain recombines TRBV29-1 with TRBJ1-1; 7 nucleotides line up with TRBD1. After removal of 6 bases from V and 1 base from J, the junction contained 2 bases not matched to a gene. This CDR3 has 12 residues. The germline V gene encodes CDR1 SQVTM and CDR2 ANQGSEA.

V and J are TRBV9 and TRBJ2-2; unclear D gene. This CDR3 region has 15 residues. Germline assignment: CDR1 SGDLS and CDR2 YYNGEE. Trimming shortened V by 0 bases and J by 6 bases, and 12 bases separated the two germline ends. The CDR3, as DNA: TGTGCCAGCAGCGTAGGGTCACGAAGTGCCGGGGAGCTGTTTTTT. Encoded protein: CASSVGSRSAGELFF.

The chain joins TRBV12-5 to TRBJ1-2; D gene ambiguous. Trimming removed 8 bases from V and 2 bases from J, with 6 bases in between. CDR1 and CDR2 from the germline V gene are LGHNT and FRNRAP. The CDR3 loop spans 11 amino acids. The CDR3 region is CASQGNYGYTF. The DNA for the CDR3 is TGTGCTAGTCAAGGGAACTATGGCTACACCTTC.

The chain couples TRBV10-3 to TRBJ2-2; TRBD1 matches at 11 bases. Unmatched junction bases numbered 13, after V lost 9 bases and J lost 7 bases. Germline V CDR1 and CDR2: ENHRY, SYGVKD. The CDR3 contains 16 residues. The CDR3 region is CAINHGDRGNGGELFF. The CDR3 DNA is TGTGCCATAAATCACGGGGACAGGGGGAATGGCGGGGAGCTGTTTTTT.

V and J are TRBV4-2 and TRBJ2-7; D unclear. The V end was cut by 0 bases, the J end by 7 bases, with 10 bases between. Germline loops: CDR1 LGHNA, CDR2 YNFKEQ. The CDR3 runs to 13 residues. In DNA, the CDR3 is TGTGCCAGCAGCCAAGATGTAAGCCGAGAGCAGTACTTC. This encodes CASSQDVSREQYF.

The rearrangement links TRBV2 to TRBJ1-5, with 8 bases that match TRBD1. The length of the CDR3 is 13 residues. Trimming removed 3 bases from V and 6 bases from J; junction bases left unmatched: 1. CDR1 and CDR2 (germline): SNHLY, FYNNEI. The CDR3, as DNA: TGTGCCAGCAGTGACCAGGGGGCTCAGCCCCAGCATTTT. Encoded protein: CASSDQGAQPQHF.

The chain has TRBV19 and TRBJ2-7, with 7 bases aligning to TRBD1. In germline, CDR1 is LNHDA, CDR2 SQIVND (reference sequence). CDR3 length equals 13 residues. J was trimmed by 6 bases and V by 4 bases; bases with no gene match: 6. The chain's CDR3 is CASSTPNRGEQYF. The CDR3 DNA follows: TGTGCCAGTAGTACTCCAAACAGGGGCGAGCAGTACTTC.

This clone has a handful of counts. The rearrangement links TRBV28 to TRBJ1-4; tentatively, D is TRBD1 (6 bases). There are 14 residues in the CDR3. V was cut by 6 bases and J by 4 bases, with 12 bases left in between. Germline assignment: CDR1 MDHEN and CDR2 SYDVKM. The CDR3: CASRSAGVNEKLFF. CDR3 in DNA: TGTGCCAGCAGATCCGCAGGGGTTAATGAAAAACTGTTTTTT.

The chain carries TRBV4-1 and TRBJ2-5, with TRBD1 matching over 7 bases. The germline gives CDR1 MGHRA, CDR2 YSYEKL. Trimming took 1 base from V and 1 from J; bases not matched to a gene: 6. The CDR3 consists of 16 residues. This CDR3 is CASSQASGTVQETQYF. CDR3 DNA sequence: TGCGCCAGCAGCCAAGCGAGTGGGACAGTCCAAGAGACCCAGTACTTC.